The clone carrying this T cell receptor (beta chain) was counted ten times or more. The record originates from a study of regulatory T cells in long-lasting Graves disease. Construction of TCR beta libraries relied on iRepertoire HTBI primers and on Arm-PCR targeting CDR3 regions. TCRdb processed the multiplex PCR reads anew with MiXCR; each CDR3 protein has one entry. The top ten clones hold about 25% of a sample with hundreds of thousands of distinct CDR3 sequences, around 16% of them seen once. The germline V and J ends were trimmed by 0 bases and 5 bases, with 8 bases remaining between them. CDR1 SGHRS and CDR2 YFSETQ come from the germline V gene. CDR3 size: 14 residues. Time point noted: newly diagnosed GD, antithyroid drugs for less than 3 months. Researchers made the TCR library from RNA that was extracted from PBMCs. Patient provenance is recorded as an endocrinology department in Xi'an, China.

The same sample was also used in a study of T cells in Graves' hyperthyroidism and ophthalmopathy.

The sequencing here drew on peripheral blood mononuclear cells (PBMCs), taken at new diagnosis, from a patient treated with antithyroid drugs. This chain uses TRBV5-1 with TRBJ2-2; D ambiguous. The receptor comes from a woman aged 35-65 years with Graves disease. The CDR3 DNA is TGCGCCAGCAGCTTGGCCCCAGGAACCGGGGAGCTGTTTTTT. The encoded protein is CASSLAPGTGELFF.